The 8 T cell receptor beta chains below were found in one sample sequenced in a study of T cell changes during pregnancy in multiple sclerosis. This table comes from immunoSEQ multiplex PCR, and its TCRdb copy is limited to in-frame clones, with some not included. Seen here are about 21,000 clones, roughly 90% observed once, and the top ten hold more than 0.6%. The material was CD4+ T cells from peripheral blood mononuclear cells, obtained in the third trimester of pregnancy. The receptors originated from a female donor with multiple sclerosis, enrolled in a pregnancy study.

This rearrangement joins TRBV6-1 to TRBJ2-1, with a possible D match to TRBD2 (5 bases). Germline lookup yields CDR1 MNHNS and CDR2 SASEGT. The length of the CDR3 is 15 residues. V lost 6 bases and J 2 bases, leaving 14 bases between the germline ends. The CDR3 loop is CASRERPGPYNEQFF. The CDR3 DNA follows: TGTGCCAGCAGAGAGCGGCCCGGACCCTACAATGAGCAGTTCTTC.

The rearrangement uses TRBV7-9 and TRBJ1-3, with D tentatively TRBD1 (5 bases). Trimming cost V 5 bases and J 0 bases, with 11 bases left between them. Germline V gives CDR1 SEHNR, CDR2 FQNEAQ (reference sequence). CDR3 size: 15 residues. CDR3 bases: TGTGCCAGCAGCCGCCCGGGGGGCTCTGGAAACACCATATATTTT. Its protein product is CASSRPGGSGNTIYF.

This chain joins TRBV5-1 and TRBJ2-5, with 9 bases aligning to TRBD1. With V trimmed by 5 bases and J by 4 bases, 12 bases remained unmatched. The germline V gene has CDR1 SGHRS and CDR2 YFSETQ. The CDR3 is made up of 16 amino acids. CDR3 protein: CASSVTGGELGETQYF. The CDR3 nucleotides read TGCGCCAGCAGTGTGACAGGGGGAGAATTGGGAGAGACCCAGTACTTC.

V usage is TRBV7-8 and J usage is TRBJ1-2; D gene ambiguous. Germline V gene sequence: CDR1 SGHVS, CDR2 FQNEAQ. The CDR3 spans 14 residues. The ends were cut back, 0 bases at V and 3 bases at J, with 8 bases in the middle. CDR3 bases: TGTGCCAGCAGCTTAGCGAGGGCTCACTATGGCTACACCTTC. It codes for CASSLARAHYGYTF.

The chain couples TRBV7-2 to TRBJ1-2; TRBD1 matches 8 bases. The CDR3 spans 12 residues. Losses at the gene ends were 5 bases for V and 8 bases for J; bases not matched to a gene: 4. Germline loops: CDR1 SGHTA, CDR2 FQGNSA. CDR3 sequence: CASSGQGRGYTF. For the CDR3, the DNA is TGTGCCAGCAGCGGACAGGGACGAGGCTACACCTTC.

The chain recombines TRBV6-5 with TRBJ1-3; unclear D gene. Trimming left V 6 bases short and J 0 bases short, with 12 bases between. The CDR3 sequence is 15 residues long. The germline gives CDR1 MNHEY, CDR2 SVGAGI. The DNA of the CDR3 is TGTGCCAGCAGCCTCGGGATTCACTCTGGAAACACCATATATTTT. Its translation is CASSLGIHSGNTIYF.

The chain is built from TRBV5-5 and TRBJ2-7; a weak D match, TRBD1 (5 bases). The V gene lost 2 bases and the J gene lost 1 base, with 10 bases spanning the gap. This CDR3 comprises 14 residues. Germline CDR1 SGHKS, CDR2 YYEKEE (reference sequence). As DNA, the CDR3 is TGTGCCAGCAGCTTCCAGACAGCTTCCTACGAGCAGTACTTC. As protein: CASSFQTASYEQYF.

The V call is TRBV5-1, the J call TRBJ2-1; 8 bases map to TRBD2. Per germline, CDR1 SGHRS and CDR2 YFSETQ. The CDR3 is 15 residues long. V dropped 4 bases and J dropped 4; count of bases not matched to a gene: 7. DNA for the CDR3: TGCGCCAGCAGCCGGGGGGGATTCGAATACAATGAGCAGTTCTTC. This codes for CASSRGGFEYNEQFF.